This entry describes one T cell receptor (beta chain). Its antigen remains unidentified. The entry originates in a study of a mutant IDH1 vaccine in newly diagnosed glioma. About the study: Commencement of vaccination occurred 4-6 weeks following radiotherapy alone, or concurrently with temozolomide cycles. Overall study results and limits: Pseudoprogression apparently lacked any relation to changes in top peripheral T cell clonotypes. Immune responses arising from the vaccine appeared in around 93% of patients.

Trimming shortened V by 6 bases and J by 0 bases, and 12 bases separated the two germline ends. The CDR3 contains 15 residues. Germline assignment: CDR1 LNHDA and CDR2 SQIVND (reference sequence). Using immunoSEQ multiplex PCR, the repertoire was profiled, and TCRdb retains in-frame clones only, with some absent. The sample has approximately 82,000 clones, around 85% seen once. This sample's time point: week 23, last vaccination. Vaccination used 300 ug of mutant IDH1 20-mer peptide per dose, with topical imiquimod. Those who donated had recent WHO grade 3 or 4 IDH1-mutant, ATRX-lost astrocytomas. Sequencing used PBMCs, obtained from a glioma patient whose treatment included an IDH1 peptide vaccine. The sequence derives from a woman aged 45-65 years with glioma. The chain joins TRBV19 to TRBJ2-1; tentatively, D is TRBD1 (6 bases). CDR3 in amino acids: CASRQDRSSYNEQFF. CDR3 nucleotides: TGTGCCAGTAGACAGGACAGAAGCTCCTACAATGAGCAGTTCTTC. Full variable domain (missing parts from reference TRBV19 and TRBJ2-1): DGGITQSPKYLFRKEGQNVTLSCEQNLNHDAMYWYRQDPGQGLRLIYYSQIVNDFQKGDIAEGYSVSREKKESFPLTVTSAQKNPTAFYLCASRQDRSSYNEQFFGPGTRLTVL.